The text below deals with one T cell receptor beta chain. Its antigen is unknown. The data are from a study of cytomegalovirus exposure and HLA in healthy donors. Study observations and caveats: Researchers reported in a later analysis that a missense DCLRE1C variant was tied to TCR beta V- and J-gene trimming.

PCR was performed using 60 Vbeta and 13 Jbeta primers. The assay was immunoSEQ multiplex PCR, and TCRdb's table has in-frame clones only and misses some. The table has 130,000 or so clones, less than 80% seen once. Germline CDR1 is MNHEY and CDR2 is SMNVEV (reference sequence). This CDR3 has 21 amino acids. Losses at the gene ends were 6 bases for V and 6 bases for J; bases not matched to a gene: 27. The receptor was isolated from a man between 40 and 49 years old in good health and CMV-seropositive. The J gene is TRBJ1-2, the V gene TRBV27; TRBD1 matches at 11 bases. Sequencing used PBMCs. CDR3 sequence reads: CASRPYARDRGLNSLGDGYTF. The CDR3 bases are TGTGCCAGCAGGCCCTACGCCCGGGACAGGGGGTTAAACTCCTTAGGGGATGGCTACACCTTC.